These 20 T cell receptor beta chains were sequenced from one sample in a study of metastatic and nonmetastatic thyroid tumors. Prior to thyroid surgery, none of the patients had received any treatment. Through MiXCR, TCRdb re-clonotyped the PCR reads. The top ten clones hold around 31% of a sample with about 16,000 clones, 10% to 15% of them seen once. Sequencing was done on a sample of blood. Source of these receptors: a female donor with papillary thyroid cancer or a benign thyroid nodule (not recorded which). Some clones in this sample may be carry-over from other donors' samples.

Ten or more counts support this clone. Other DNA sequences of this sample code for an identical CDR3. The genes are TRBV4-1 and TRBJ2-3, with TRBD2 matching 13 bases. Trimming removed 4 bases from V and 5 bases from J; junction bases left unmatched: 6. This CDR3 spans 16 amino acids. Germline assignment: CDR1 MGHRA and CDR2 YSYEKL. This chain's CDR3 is CASSRTSGGAEDTQYF. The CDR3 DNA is TGCGCCAGCAGCCGAACTAGCGGGGGGGCCGAAGATACGCAGTATTTT.

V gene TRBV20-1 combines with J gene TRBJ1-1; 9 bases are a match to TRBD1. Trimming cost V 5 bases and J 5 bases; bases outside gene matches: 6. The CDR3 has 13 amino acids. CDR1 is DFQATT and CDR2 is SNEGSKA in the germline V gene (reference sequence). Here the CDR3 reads CSALGTGMTEAFF. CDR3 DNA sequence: TGCAGTGCTCTGGGGACAGGGATGACTGAAGCTTTCTTT.

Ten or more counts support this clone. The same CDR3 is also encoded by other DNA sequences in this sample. The CDR3 DNA is TGCGCCAGCAGAAAACTAGACGACACCCACGGCGAGCAGTTCTTC. This translates into CASRKLDDTHGEQFF. The chain has TRBV5-1 and TRBJ2-1; TRBD2 is a possible D gene (5 bases). The CDR3 contains 15 residues. V was clipped by 5 bases and J by 10 bases, with 22 bases between them. In germline, CDR1 is SGHRS, CDR2 YFSETQ.

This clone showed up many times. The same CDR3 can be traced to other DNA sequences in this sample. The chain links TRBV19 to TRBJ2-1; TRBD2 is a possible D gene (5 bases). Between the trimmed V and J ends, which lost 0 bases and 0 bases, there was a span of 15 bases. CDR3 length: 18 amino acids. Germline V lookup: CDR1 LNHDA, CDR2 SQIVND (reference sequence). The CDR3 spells CASSIEGSSGSSYNEQFF. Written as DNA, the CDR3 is TGTGCCAGTAGTATAGAGGGGTCTTCGGGGAGCTCCTACAATGAGCAGTTCTTC. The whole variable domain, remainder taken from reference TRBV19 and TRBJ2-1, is DGGITQSPKYLFRKEGQNVTLSCEQNLNHDAMYWYRQDPGQGLRLIYYSQIVNDFQKGDIAEGYSVSREKKESFPLTVTSAQKNPTAFYLCASSIEGSSGSSYNEQFFGPGTRLTVL.

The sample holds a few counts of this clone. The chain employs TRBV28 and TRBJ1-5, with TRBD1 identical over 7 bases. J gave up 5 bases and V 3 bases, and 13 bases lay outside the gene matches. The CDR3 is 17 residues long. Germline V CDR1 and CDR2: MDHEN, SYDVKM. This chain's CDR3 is CASSLDTGVLRDQPQHF. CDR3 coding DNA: TGTGCCAGCAGTTTGGATACAGGGGTCCTCCGGGATCAGCCCCAGCATTTT.

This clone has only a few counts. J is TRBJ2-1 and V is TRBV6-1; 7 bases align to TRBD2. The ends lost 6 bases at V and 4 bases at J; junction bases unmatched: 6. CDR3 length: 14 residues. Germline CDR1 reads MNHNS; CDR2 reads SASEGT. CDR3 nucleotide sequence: TGTGCCAGCAGCGCTAGCGGAGGTTACAATGAGCAGTTCTTC. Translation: CASSASGGYNEQFF.

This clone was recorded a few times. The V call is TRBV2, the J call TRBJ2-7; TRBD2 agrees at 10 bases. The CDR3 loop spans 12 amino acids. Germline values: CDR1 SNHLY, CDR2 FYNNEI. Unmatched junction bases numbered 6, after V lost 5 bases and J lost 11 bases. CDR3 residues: CASSWTSGGEYF. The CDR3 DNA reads TGTGCCAGCAGTTGGACTAGCGGAGGAGAGTACTTC.

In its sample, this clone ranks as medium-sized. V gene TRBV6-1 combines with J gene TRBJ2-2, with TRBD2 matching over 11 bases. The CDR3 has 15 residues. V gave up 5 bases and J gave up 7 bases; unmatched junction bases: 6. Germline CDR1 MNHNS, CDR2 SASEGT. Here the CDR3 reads CASSYSGRGIGELFF. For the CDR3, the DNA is TGTGCCAGCAGTTATAGCGGGAGGGGGATCGGGGAGCTGTTTTTT.

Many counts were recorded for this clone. This CDR3 reads CASSLLTGGYNEQFF. Written as DNA, the CDR3 is TGTGCCAGCAGCTTGTTGACAGGGGGCTACAATGAGCAGTTCTTC. The chain employs TRBV7-9 and TRBJ2-1, with 9 bases aligning to TRBD1. Germline V gene sequence: CDR1 SEHNR, CDR2 FQNEAQ (reference sequence). The trim removed 3 bases at V and 3 bases at J, leaving 3 bases unmatched. The CDR3 covers 15 residues.

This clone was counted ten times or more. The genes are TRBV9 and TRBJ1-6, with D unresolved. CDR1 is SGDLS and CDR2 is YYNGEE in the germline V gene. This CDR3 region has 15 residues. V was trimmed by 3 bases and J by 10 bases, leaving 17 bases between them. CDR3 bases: TGTGCCAGCAGCGGTCAGTCAGGCCTAGCCTCACCCCTCCACTTT. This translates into CASSGQSGLASPLHF. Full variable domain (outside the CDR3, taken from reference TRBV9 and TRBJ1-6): DSGVTQTPKHLITATGQRVTLRCSPRSGDLSVYWYQQSLDQGLQFLIQYYNGEERAKGNILERFSAQQFPDLHSELNLSSLELGDSALYFCASSGQSGLASPLHFGNGTRLTVT.

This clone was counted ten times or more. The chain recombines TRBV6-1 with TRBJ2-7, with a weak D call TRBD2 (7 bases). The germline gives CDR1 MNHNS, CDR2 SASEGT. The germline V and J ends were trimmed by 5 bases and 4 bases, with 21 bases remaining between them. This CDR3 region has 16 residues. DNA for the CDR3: TGTGCCAGCAGTCCACAGCCAGGAGGGGGGGCTTACGAGCAGTACTTC. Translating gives CASSPQPGGGAYEQYF.

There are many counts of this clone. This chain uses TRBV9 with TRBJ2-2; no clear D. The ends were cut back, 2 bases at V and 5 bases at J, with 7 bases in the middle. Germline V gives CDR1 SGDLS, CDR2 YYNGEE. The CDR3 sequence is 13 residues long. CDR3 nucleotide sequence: TGTGCCAGCAGCGTTTTCTCTACCGGGGAGCTGTTTTTT. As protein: CASSVFSTGELFF. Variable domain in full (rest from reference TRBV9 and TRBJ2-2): DSGVTQTPKHLITATGQRVTLRCSPRSGDLSVYWYQQSLDQGLQFLIQYYNGEERAKGNILERFSAQQFPDLHSELNLSSLELGDSALYFCASSVFSTGELFFGEGSRLTVL.

In DNA form, the CDR3 reads TGTGCCACCAGCAGAGATCACGGAGGAAACACCATATATTTT. Residues: CATSRDHGGNTIYF. This chain connects TRBV15 to TRBJ1-3; D gene uncertain. The ends were cut back, 0 bases at V and 4 bases at J, with 7 bases in the middle. From germline, CDR1 is LNHNV and CDR2 YYDKDF (reference sequence). The CDR3 runs to 14 residues.

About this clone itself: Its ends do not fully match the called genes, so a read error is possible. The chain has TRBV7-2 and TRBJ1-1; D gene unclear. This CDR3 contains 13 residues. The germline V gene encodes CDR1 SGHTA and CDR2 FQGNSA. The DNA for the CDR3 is TGTGCCAGCAGCTTTGTCGTAGGCACCGAAGCTTCCTTT. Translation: CASSFVVGTEASF.

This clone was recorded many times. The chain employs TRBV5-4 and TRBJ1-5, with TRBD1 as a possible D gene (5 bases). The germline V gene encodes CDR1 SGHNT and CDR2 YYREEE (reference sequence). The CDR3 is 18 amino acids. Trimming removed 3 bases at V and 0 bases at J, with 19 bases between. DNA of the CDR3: TGTGCCAGCAGCTCCGGCCCAGGGACCGCGGGTAGCAATCAGCCCCAGCATTTT. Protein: CASSSGPGTAGSNQPQHF. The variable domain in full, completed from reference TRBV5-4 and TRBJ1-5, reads ETGVTQSPTHLIKTRGQQVTLRCSSQSGHNTVSWYQQALGQGPQFIFQYYREEENGRGNFPPRFSGLQFPNYSSELNVNALELDDSALYLCASSSGPGTAGSNQPQHFGDGTRLSIL.

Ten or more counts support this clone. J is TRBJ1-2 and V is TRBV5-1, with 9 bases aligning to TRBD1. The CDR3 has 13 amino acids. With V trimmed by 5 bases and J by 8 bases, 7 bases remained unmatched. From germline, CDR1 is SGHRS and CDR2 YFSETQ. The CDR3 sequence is CASREQGAQGYTF. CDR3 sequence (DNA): TGCGCCAGCAGGGAACAGGGGGCACAGGGCTACACCTTC.

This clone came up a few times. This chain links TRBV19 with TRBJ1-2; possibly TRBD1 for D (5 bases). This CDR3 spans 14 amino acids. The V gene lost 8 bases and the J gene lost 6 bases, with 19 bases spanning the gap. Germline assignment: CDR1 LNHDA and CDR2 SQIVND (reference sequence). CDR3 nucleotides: TGTGCCAGTTTTCATCCGGGACCCACTAATGGCTACACCTTC. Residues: CASFHPGPTNGYTF.

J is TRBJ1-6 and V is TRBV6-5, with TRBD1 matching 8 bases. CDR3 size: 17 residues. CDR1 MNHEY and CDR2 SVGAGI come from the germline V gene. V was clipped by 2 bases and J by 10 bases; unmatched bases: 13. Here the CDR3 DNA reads TGTGCCAGCAGTTACCGGCAGGGGGCCCGTTCTGGGTCACCCCTCCACTTT. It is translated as CASSYRQGARSGSPLHF.

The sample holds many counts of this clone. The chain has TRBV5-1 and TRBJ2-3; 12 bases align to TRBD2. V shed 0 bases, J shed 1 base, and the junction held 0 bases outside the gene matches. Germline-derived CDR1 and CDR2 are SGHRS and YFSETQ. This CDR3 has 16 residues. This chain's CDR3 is CASSLGTSGGTDTQYF. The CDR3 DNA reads TGCGCCAGCAGCTTGGGGACTAGCGGGGGCACAGATACGCAGTATTTT.

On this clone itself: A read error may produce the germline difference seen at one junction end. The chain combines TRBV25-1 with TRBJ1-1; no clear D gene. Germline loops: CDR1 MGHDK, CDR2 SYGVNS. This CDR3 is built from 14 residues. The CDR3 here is CSSTLKSGNLVAFF. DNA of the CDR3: TGTTCCAGCACCCTGAAGAGTGGGAATTTGGTAGCTTTCTTT.